This T cell receptor beta chain was found in a study of STAT5B mutations in CD4+ large granular lymphocyte leukemia. A remark on this clone: Its antigen remains unknown.

Produced via immunoSEQ multiplex PCR; TCRdb's table is partial and in-frame only. The sample carries 20,000 to 25,000 clones, around 76% recorded once. V was cut by 3 bases and J by 8 bases, with 14 bases left in between. Germline V gene sequence: CDR1 LNHNV, CDR2 YYDKDF (reference sequence). The CDR3 has 14 residues. General study findings and limits: Patient CD4-sorted repertoires looked more clonal than healthy CD4+ repertoires, even without putative leukemic clones. TRBV06-family usage was enriched in top patient clones (8/27) versus controls (2/35). No patients shared main leukemic clonotypes, though around 27% appeared at low frequency elsewhere.

This chain joins TRBV15 and TRBJ2-1; no clear D. The clonotype comes from a human donor in good health. Input material: CD4+ T cells from blood buffy coats. The CDR3 DNA sequence: TGTGCCACCAGCAGCTCAGGACGAACCGATGAGCAGTTCTTC. The encoded protein is CATSSSGRTDEQFF.